Sequencing of this TCR beta chain was carried out in a study of metastatic and nonmetastatic thyroid tumors. TCRdb re-analyzed the PCR reads through MiXCR. Found here are tens of thousands of clones, 13% of them singletons; the top ten hold roughly an eighth. CDR3 length: 16 amino acids. V was pared by 4 bases and J by 6 bases, with 13 bases of the junction left unmatched. Germline V gene lookup returns CDR1 DFQATT and CDR2 SNEGSKA (reference sequence). Ten or more counts support this clone. Each patient came to thyroid surgery without any prior treatment (of any kind). The rearrangement joins TRBV20-1 to TRBJ2-1, with TRBD2 matching 9 bases. Sequencing was performed on blood. This TCR derives from a female donor with papillary thyroid cancer or a benign thyroid nodule (not recorded which). Some clones in this sample may be carry-over from other donors' samples. This chain's CDR3 is CSATRPSGISSNEQFF. The CDR3, as DNA: TGCAGTGCTACCCGACCTAGCGGGATTAGCAGCAATGAGCAGTTCTTC.